This T cell receptor (beta chain) is from a study of early T cells in non-severe SARS-CoV-2 infection. This clonotype was detected a few times. The germline V and J ends were trimmed by 0 bases and 5 bases, with 7 bases remaining between them. Per germline, CDR1 DFQATT and CDR2 SNEGSKA (reference sequence). This CDR3 has 13 amino acids. Each single cDNA molecule received a unique molecular identifier. TCRdb ran MiXCR on the 5' RACE reads and lists one entry per CDR3 protein. Seen here are 80,000 to 95,000 distinct CDR3 sequences, approximately 13% observed once, and the top ten hold roughly 1.4%. This sequence originates from an adult who was a healthcare worker with PCR-confirmed SARS-CoV-2 infection or an uninfected control (not recorded which). The sample was whole blood. The chain employs TRBV20-1 and TRBJ2-2; tentative D call: TRBD1 (5 bases). CDR3: CSARETVTGELFF. The CDR3 DNA reads as TGCAGTGCTAGAGAGACAGTGACCGGGGAGCTGTTTTTT.